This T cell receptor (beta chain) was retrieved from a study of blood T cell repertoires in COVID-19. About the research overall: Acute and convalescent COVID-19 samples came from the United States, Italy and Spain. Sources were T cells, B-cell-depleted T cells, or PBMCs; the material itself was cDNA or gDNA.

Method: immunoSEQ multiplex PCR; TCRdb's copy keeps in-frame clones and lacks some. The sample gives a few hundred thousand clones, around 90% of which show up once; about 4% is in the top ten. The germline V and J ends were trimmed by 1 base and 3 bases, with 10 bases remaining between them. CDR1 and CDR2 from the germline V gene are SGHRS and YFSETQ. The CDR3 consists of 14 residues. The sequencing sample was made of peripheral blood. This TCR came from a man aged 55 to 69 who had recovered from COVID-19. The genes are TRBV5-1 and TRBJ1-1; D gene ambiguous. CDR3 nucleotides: TGCGCCAGCAGCTTGAGTGGGGAGGACACTGAAGCTTTCTTT. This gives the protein CASSLSGEDTEAFF.